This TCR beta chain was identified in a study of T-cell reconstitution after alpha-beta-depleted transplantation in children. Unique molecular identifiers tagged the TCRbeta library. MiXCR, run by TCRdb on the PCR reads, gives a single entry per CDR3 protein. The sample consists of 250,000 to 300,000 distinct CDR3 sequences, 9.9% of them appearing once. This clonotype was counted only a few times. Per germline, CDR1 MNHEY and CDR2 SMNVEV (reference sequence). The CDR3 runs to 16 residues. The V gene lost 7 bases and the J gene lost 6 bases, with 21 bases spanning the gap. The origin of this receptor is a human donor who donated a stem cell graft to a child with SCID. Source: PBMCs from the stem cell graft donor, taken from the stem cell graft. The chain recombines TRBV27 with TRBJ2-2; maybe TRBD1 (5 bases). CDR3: CASNDVRVPSAGELFF. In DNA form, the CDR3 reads TGTGCCAGCAACGATGTCAGGGTGCCTTCGGCCGGGGAGCTGTTTTTT.